Listed below are T cell receptor beta chains from one sample, sequenced in a study of blood T cell repertoires in COVID-19. Profiling relied on immunoSEQ multiplex PCR, and the TCRdb table lists in-frame clones only, not all of them. The sample consists of 350,000 to 400,000 clones, approximately 90% of them appearing once. The specimen was PBMCs or T cells enriched from blood (not recorded which). The receptors stem from a young woman who had recovered from COVID-19. Each CDR3 is given with its conserved first and last residue. A D gene is named only where the DNA matches it firmly.

V,D,CDR3
TRBV7-3,TRBD1,CASRPDRGTDTQYF
TRBV5-1,TRBD2,CASSRKLAGGPLSKNIQYF
TRBV9,TRBD2,CASSASGTSINEQFF
TRBV3-1/TRBV3-2,TRBD1,CASSRDRGYSGNTIYF
TRBV28,-,CASNTYTGEAFF
TRBV5-4,-,CASSFGTHTDTQYF
TRBV9,-,CASSAPSVEQYF
TRBV6-5,-,CASSYGGGNEQFF
TRBV7-3,-,CASSLRRYTEAFF
TRBV27,-,CASSFRGTGELFF
TRBV11-2,TRBD1,CASSFLDRVGTEAFF
TRBV7-2,TRBD1,CASSSLVGTVQPQHF
TRBV7-9,-,CASSLLYGNERETQYF
TRBV5-4,-,CASSLKTGDNEQFF
TRBV9,TRBD1,CASSVEPRTGGRNNQPQHF
TRBV4-2,TRBD1,CASSQLGQDNEQFF
TRBV27,-,CASSLMPGNEKLFF
TRBV4-1,TRBD1,CASSPGQGSSYEQYF
TRBV19,-,CASSISGGRNTGELFF
TRBV18,-,CASSPPADYGYTF
TRBV6-6,-,CASSPFKWTATNPPLHF
TRBV4-1,-,CASSRATDTQYF
TRBV19,TRBD1,CASSTTGDQPQHF
TRBV19,-,CASTKEQPIPHF
TRBV9,-,CASSSRGGGATGNTIYF
TRBV27,-,CASSLTGLGANYGYTF
TRBV11-3,-,CASSLGASYEQYF
TRBV2,TRBD2,CASRSGGSEQFF
TRBV27,-,CASSYAGASSGYTF
TRBV11-2,TRBD2,CASSTSSGVTGTQYF
TRBV3-1/TRBV3-2,-,CASRSDRNTEAFF
TRBV10-1,-,CASSDGNEKLFF
TRBV6-2/TRBV6-3,TRBD1,CASSRIEGAYGTGELFF
TRBV4-2,TRBD1,CASSQNRGYTEAFF
TRBV2,-,CASSGGSHYEQYF
TRBV19,TRBD2,CASRREGPSSYEQYF
TRBV5-1,-,CASSLALDRLYEQYF
TRBV4-1,-,CASATGPTRAETQYF